The clone carrying this T cell receptor beta chain was seen a handful of times. Its antigen remains unidentified. The CDR3 has 14 amino acids. V lost 5 bases, J lost 3 bases, and 3 bases stayed unmatched. It was 5'RACE with constant-segment primers that produced the TCR alpha and TCR beta cDNA libraries, which carried sample barcodes and UMIs. TCRdb re-called the 5' RACE reads through MiXCR, storing one row per CDR3 protein. In the table there are under 550,000 distinct CDR3 sequences, 15% to 20% of which are singletons. This sample was taken from a study of T-cell memory formation after mild COVID-19. The overall study: There were largely donor-specific TCR clusters.

Whole-study findings and limits: Clones contracting day 15 to 85 were balanced CD4/CD8; later expanders leaned CD4+.

This clonotype was obtained from an adult woman who had mild COVID-19 (a few samples of this study predate the infection). Cell type and time point are not known. Sequenced: PBMCs or a T cell subset sorted from them (not recorded which). This chain uses TRBV12-3 or TRBV12-4 with TRBJ2-5; 10 bases agree with TRBD2. In DNA form, the CDR3 reads TGTGCCAGCAGTACTAGCGGGGAGGAAGAGACCCAGTACTTC. This gives the protein CASSTSGEEETQYF.